One sample yielded the 17 T cell receptor beta chains listed below, sequenced in a study of T cell responses to AZD1222 COVID-19 vaccine. The data were produced by immunoSEQ multiplex PCR, yet TCRdb's version contains in-frame clones alone and is incomplete. Here the sample spans 90,000 to 150,000 clones, around 90% being singletons. Sequenced material: peripheral blood, taken on day 0 of AZD1222 vaccination. All receptors come from an adult in good health.

The rearrangement uses TRBV3-1 (or the pseudogene TRBV3-2) and TRBJ2-1; 10 positions match TRBD2. The CDR3 consists of 16 residues. Looked up from germline, CDR1 is LGHDT and CDR2 is YNNKEL (reference sequence). Trimming took 4 bases from V and 10 from J; bases not matched to a gene: 13. CDR3 sequence (DNA): TGTGCCAGCAGCCGCCGAGGACTAGCGGTCGGGGAGGAGCAGTTCTTC. It translates to CASSRRGLAVGEEQFF.

V and J are TRBV27 and TRBJ2-7, with D possibly being TRBD1 (5 bases). Germline V gene sequence: CDR1 MNHEY, CDR2 SMNVEV (reference sequence). V lost 0 bases, J lost 1 base, and 7 bases lay in between. This CDR3 has 14 amino acids. Here the CDR3 reads CASSLSAGSYEQYF. In DNA, the CDR3 is TGTGCCAGCAGTTTATCTGCAGGGTCCTACGAGCAGTACTTC.

This rearrangement joins TRBV5-1 to TRBJ1-2; 7 nucleotides line up with TRBD1. From germline, CDR1 is SGHRS and CDR2 YFSETQ. With V trimmed by 3 bases and J by 8 bases, 4 bases remained unmatched. The CDR3 covers 12 residues. CDR3 DNA sequence: TGCGCCAGCAGCTGGACAGGTAAAGGCTACACCTTC. It yields the protein CASSWTGKGYTF.

The chain couples TRBV2 to TRBJ1-1, with D possibly being TRBD1 (5 bases). Trimming stripped 5 bases from V and 3 bases from J, with 13 bases between. CDR1 is SNHLY, CDR2 FYNNEI, per germline. This CDR3 has 14 residues. CDR3 coding DNA: TGTGCCAGCAGTATAGGGGAATCGGACACTGAAGCTTTCTTT. Protein sequence: CASSIGESDTEAFF.

This clone was detected only a few times. CDR3 sequence (DNA): TGTGCCAGCAGTTACTGGCGCTCTGGAAACACCATATATTTT. The encoded protein is CASSYWRSGNTIYF. The chain uses TRBV6-2 or TRBV6-3 and TRBJ1-3; D is uncertain. Trimming removed 1 base from V and 0 bases from J, with 4 bases in between. This CDR3 region has 14 residues. CDR1 and CDR2 from the germline V gene are MNHEY and SVGEGT.

The chain combines TRBV2 with TRBJ1-2; D remains unclear. Looked up from germline, CDR1 is SNHLY and CDR2 is FYNNEI. The CDR3 sequence is 14 residues long. Trimming removed 7 bases at V and 0 bases at J, with 12 bases between. CDR3: CASTPNSANYGYTF. The CDR3 DNA reads as TGTGCCAGCACCCCAAACAGCGCTAACTATGGCTACACCTTC.

The chain employs TRBV6-1 and TRBJ2-1; 8 nucleotides line up with TRBD2. The CDR3 is made up of 16 amino acids. CDR1 and CDR2 from the germline V gene are MNHNS and SASEGT. With 3 bases clipped from V and 4 bases from J, the junction kept 8 bases outside the gene matches. CDR3 residues: CASSDLAGRLYNEQFF. The CDR3 region has the DNA TGTGCCAGCAGTGACCTAGCGGGTCGCCTTTACAATGAGCAGTTCTTC.

The rearrangement links TRBV5-1 to TRBJ2-3; D is undetermined. Germline CDR1 and CDR2: SGHRS and YFSETQ. The CDR3 runs to 14 residues. V lost 9 bases and J 0 bases, leaving 14 bases between the germline ends. CDR3 sequence reads: CATADTSSTDTQYF. CDR3 sequence (DNA): TGCGCCACCGCCGACACCTCTAGCACAGATACGCAGTATTTT.

This clone came up a few times. The chain uses TRBV25-1 and TRBJ1-4; 7 nucleotides align to TRBD1. Germline lookup yields CDR1 MGHDK and CDR2 SYGVNS. With V trimmed by 6 bases and J by 4 bases, 2 bases remained unmatched. The CDR3 has 13 amino acids. The CDR3 region has the DNA TGTGCCAGCAGGGGACAGATTAATGAAAAACTGTTTTTT. Translated: CASRGQINEKLFF.

The rearrangement links TRBV27 to TRBJ1-4; D is perhaps TRBD1 (5 bases). Germline V gives CDR1 MNHEY, CDR2 SMNVEV (reference sequence). The length of the CDR3 is 18 residues. Trimming shortened V by 5 bases and J by 9 bases, and 28 bases separated the two germline ends. The CDR3 bases are TGTGCCAGCAGTCGCCATACGGGCGGGACGCTTAGAGGGCAAAAACTGTTTTTT. It translates to CASSRHTGGTLRGQKLFF.

The chain has TRBV29-1 and TRBJ1-1; 8 nucleotides agree with TRBD1. The CDR3 runs to 16 residues. The germline V gene encodes CDR1 SQVTM and CDR2 ANQGSEA. With V trimmed by 4 bases and J by 1 base, 11 bases remained unmatched. In nucleotides, the CDR3 is TGCAGCGTTGTGCCAGGGGGCCTCCTACAGAACACTGAAGCTTTCTTT. Its protein is CSVVPGGLLQNTEAFF.

The chain combines TRBV27 with TRBJ1-1, with no clear D. The CDR3 spans 14 residues. Trimming cost V 3 bases and J 4 bases, with 12 bases left between them. Per the germline V gene, CDR1 is MNHEY and CDR2 is SMNVEV (reference sequence). CDR3 sequence reads: CASSFTRRGTEAFF. The CDR3 coding sequence is TGTGCCAGCAGTTTTACAAGGCGGGGCACTGAAGCTTTCTTT.

The chain has TRBV6-5 and TRBJ1-2, with 8 bases aligning to TRBD1. Unmatched junction bases numbered 7, after V lost 2 bases and J lost 8 bases. Germline CDR1 MNHEY, CDR2 SVGAGI. The CDR3 is 14 amino acids. The CDR3 loop is CASSYGQGAMGYTF. The CDR3 DNA reads as TGTGCCAGCAGTTACGGGCAGGGGGCCATGGGCTACACCTTC.

The V and J genes are TRBV7-9 and TRBJ2-7; D gene uncertain. The CDR3 totals 12 residues. Deletions cut 7 bases from V and 7 bases from J, with 14 bases between. Germline V CDR1 and CDR2: SEHNR, FQNEAQ (reference sequence). The CDR3 here is CASNIQPSEQYF. The DNA of the CDR3 is TGTGCCAGCAACATACAGCCCTCGGAGCAGTACTTC.

V gene TRBV7-2 combines with J gene TRBJ2-7; 9 nucleotides line up with TRBD1. This CDR3 has 15 residues. Germline assignment: CDR1 SGHTA and CDR2 FQGNSA. J was trimmed by 1 base and V by 5 bases; bases with no gene match: 6. The CDR3 coding sequence is TGTGCCAGCAGCACTCCCGGGACAGGGTCCTACGAGCAGTACTTC. This codes for CASSTPGTGSYEQYF. Full variable domain (outside the CDR3, taken from reference TRBV7-2 and TRBJ2-7): GAGVSQSPSNKVTEKGKDVELRCDPISGHTALYWYRQSLGQGLEFLIYFQGNSAPDKSGLPSDRFSAERTGGSVSTLTIQRTQQEDSAVYLCASSTPGTGSYEQYFGPGTRLTVT.

The chain combines TRBV10-3 with TRBJ2-3, with 11 nucleotides matching TRBD2. Trimming took 6 bases from V and 10 from J; bases not matched to a gene: 9. The CDR3 runs to 14 residues. The V gene's germline CDR1 is ENHRY and CDR2 SYGVKD. The CDR3 DNA sequence: TGTGCCATCAGCAGCGGGACTAGCGGCCCCGCGCAGTATTTT. This sequence encodes CAISSGTSGPAQYF.

The rearrangement joins TRBV21-1 to TRBJ1-2; the tabulated D call, TRBD1, remains unverified against the DNA. TRBV21-1 is described as a pseudogene. The CDR3 is 12 residues long. CDR3: CASSIGTYGYTF. The CDR3 DNA reads TGTGCCAGCAGCATCGGGACATATGGCTACACCTTC.